This T cell receptor (beta chain) stems from a study of vaccination and CD4 T cells after COVID-19. Concerning this clonotype itself: Its specificity is unknown.

Sequencing of cultured CD4+ T cell DNA used the Oncomine TCR Beta short-read assay. Cultured CD4+ T cells were the source of extracted genomic DNA. TCRdb fed the PCR reads into MiXCR, producing one record per CDR3 protein. The top ten hold 7.6% of the sample, which has just under 20,000 distinct CDR3 sequences, roughly 71% seen once. The study's findings and limits: Detection of a median around 86% of reactive clones in convalescent patients was confined to the period after vaccination.

As for treatment: roughly 10-day PBMC culture with coronavirus spike peptide pools or control peptides (ViraFEST assay). The CDR3 covers 15 residues. V lost 4 bases and J lost 15; bases outside the gene matches: 10. CDR1 LGHNA and CDR2 YSLEER come from the germline V gene. Specimen: CD4+ T cells from blood, cultured in vitro. This chain uses TRBV4-3 with TRBJ2-1; 15 positions match TRBD2. The source of this sequence is a human donor who had recovered from COVID-19. This chain's CDR3 is CASSPSGLAGGSPFF. The CDR3 DNA reads TGCGCCAGCAGCCCCTCAGGACTAGCGGGAGGGTCCCCGTTCTTC.